This TCR beta chain was sequenced during a study of shared clonotypes between healthy human individuals. The repertoire was sequenced with immunoSEQ multiplex PCR; TCRdb's copy has only in-frame clones and lacks some. The table lists 520,000 or so clones, 79% of them singletons, with about an eighth in the top ten. Germline values: CDR1 MGHRA, CDR2 YSYEKL. V was shortened by 1 base and J by 3 bases, with 10 bases between the two germline ends. This CDR3 contains 15 residues. This sequence originates from a woman between 40 and 50 years old in good health. Some clones in this sample may be carry-over from other donors' samples. The rearrangement uses TRBV4-1 and TRBJ2-1, with D perhaps TRBD1 or TRBD2 (5 bases each). What was sequenced was PBMCs. The CDR3 region has the DNA TGCGCCAGCAGCCAAGGGGACCAGATCTACAATGAGCAGTTCTTC. As protein: CASSQGDQIYNEQFF.